This T cell receptor beta chain was captured in a study of T cells after yellow fever vaccination. Study-wide points: FACS-sorted repertoires might harbor abundant contaminating clonotypes from the bulk population. Peak timing came faster in the weaker secondary response, day 5 versus 15. Post-booster repertoires contained most primary-vaccination clones again (about 95% CD4, over 70% CD8).

A process of 5'RACE template switching, which added a universal primer site and UMIs, was used to make TCR cDNA. From the 5' RACE reads, TCRdb called clonotypes with MiXCR, one entry per CDR3 protein. Among some 670,000 distinct CDR3 sequences listed, over 9% were seen once. A few counts support this clonotype. Its antigen remains unidentified. CDR1 and CDR2 from the germline V gene are KGHSH and LQKENI. CDR3 size: 14 residues. The J segment lost 2 bases and the V segment lost 8 bases, leaving 9 bases of the junction unmatched. The sample here was PBMCs, taken on the day of the yellow fever booster vaccination. This sequence originates from a man aged 25-40 years who received the YFV17D yellow fever vaccine. This chain joins TRBV18 and TRBJ2-7, with 7 positions matching TRBD1. This CDR3 reads CASTNWDSTYEQYF. CDR3 coding DNA: TGTGCCAGCACAAATTGGGACAGTACCTACGAGCAGTACTTC.